This T cell receptor (beta chain) was sequenced during a study of T cell repertoires and HLA-DP antigens. Across the whole study: DNA input averaged approximately 240 ng in sorted CD137+CD4+ and around 1.2 ug in pre-culture CD4+. Findings of the study overall: Pre-culture clonality, about 0.042, was far below sorted CD137+ clonality of about 0.4.

Sequenced by immunoSEQ multiplex PCR; TCRdb stores in-frame clones only, minus some. The sample carries around 100,000 clones, about 92% recorded once. Looked up from germline, CDR1 is MDHEN and CDR2 is SYDVKM. Trimming removed 4 bases at V and 10 bases at J, with 10 bases between. This CDR3 region has 12 residues. Concerning this clone itself: Its antigen is as yet unknown.

The receptor was derived from a woman aged 18-35 years in good health and CMV-seronegative. V gene TRBV28 combines with J gene TRBJ1-4; D ambiguous. Sequencing was carried out using CD4+ T cells from PBMCs. CDR3 sequence: CASSSNTRKLFF. The CDR3 nucleotides are TGTGCCAGCAGTTCAAATACTCGAAAACTGTTTTTT. The full variable domain, completed using reference TRBV28 and TRBJ1-4, is DVKVTQSSRYLVKRTGEKVFLECVQDMDHENMFWYRQDPGLGLRLIYFSYDVKMKEKGDIPEGYSVSREKKERFSLILESASTNQTSMYLCASSSNTRKLFFGSGTQLSVL.